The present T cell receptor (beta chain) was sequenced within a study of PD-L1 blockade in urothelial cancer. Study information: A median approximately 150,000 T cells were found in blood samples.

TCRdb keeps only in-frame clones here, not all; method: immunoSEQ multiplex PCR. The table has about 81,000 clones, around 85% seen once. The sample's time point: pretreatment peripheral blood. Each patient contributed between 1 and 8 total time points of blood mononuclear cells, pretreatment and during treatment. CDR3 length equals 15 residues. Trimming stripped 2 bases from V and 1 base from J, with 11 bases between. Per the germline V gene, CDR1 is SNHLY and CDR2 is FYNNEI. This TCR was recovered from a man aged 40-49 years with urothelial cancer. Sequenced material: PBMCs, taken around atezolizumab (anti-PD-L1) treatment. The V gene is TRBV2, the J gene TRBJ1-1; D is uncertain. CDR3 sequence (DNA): TGTGCCAGCAGTGAACCCCCAGGCTCGAACACTGAAGCTTTCTTT. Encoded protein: CASSEPPGSNTEAFF.